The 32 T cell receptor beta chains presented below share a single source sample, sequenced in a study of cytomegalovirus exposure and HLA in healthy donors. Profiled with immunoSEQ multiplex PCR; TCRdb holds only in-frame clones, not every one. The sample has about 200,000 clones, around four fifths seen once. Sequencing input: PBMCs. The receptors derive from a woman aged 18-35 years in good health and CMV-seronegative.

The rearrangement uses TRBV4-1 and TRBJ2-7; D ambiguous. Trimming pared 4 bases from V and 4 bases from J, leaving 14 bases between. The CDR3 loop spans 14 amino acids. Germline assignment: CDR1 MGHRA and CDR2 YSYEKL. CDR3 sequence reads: CASSPGAGSYEQYF. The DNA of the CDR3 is TGCGCCAGCAGCCCTGGAGCAGGATCTTACGAGCAGTACTTC.

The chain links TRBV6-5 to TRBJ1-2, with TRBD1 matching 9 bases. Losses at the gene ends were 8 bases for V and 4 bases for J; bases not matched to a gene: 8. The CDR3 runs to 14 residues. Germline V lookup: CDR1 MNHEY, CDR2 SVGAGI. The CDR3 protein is CASSLGQGSYGYTF. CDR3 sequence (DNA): TGTGCCAGCTCCCTGGGACAGGGTTCCTATGGCTACACCTTC.

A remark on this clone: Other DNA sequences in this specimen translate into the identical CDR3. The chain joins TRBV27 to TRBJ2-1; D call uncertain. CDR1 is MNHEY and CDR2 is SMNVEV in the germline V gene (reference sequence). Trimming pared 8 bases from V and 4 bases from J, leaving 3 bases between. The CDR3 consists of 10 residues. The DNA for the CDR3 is TGTGCCAGCGGTTACAATGAGCAGTTCTTC. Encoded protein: CASGYNEQFF.

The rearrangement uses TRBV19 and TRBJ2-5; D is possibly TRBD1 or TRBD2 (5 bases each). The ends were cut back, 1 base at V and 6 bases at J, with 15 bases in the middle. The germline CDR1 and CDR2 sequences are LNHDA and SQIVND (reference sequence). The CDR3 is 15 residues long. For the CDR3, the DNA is TGTGCCAGTAGTATAGGGGGGAACGGTAGAAAGACCCAGTACTTC. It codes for CASSIGGNGRKTQYF.

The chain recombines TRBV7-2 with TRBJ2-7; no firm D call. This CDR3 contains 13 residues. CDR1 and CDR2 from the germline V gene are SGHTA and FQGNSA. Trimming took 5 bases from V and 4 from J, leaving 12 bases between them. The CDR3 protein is CASSPGLGYEQYF. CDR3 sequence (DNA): TGTGCCAGCAGCCCCGGTTTGGGTTACGAGCAGTACTTC.

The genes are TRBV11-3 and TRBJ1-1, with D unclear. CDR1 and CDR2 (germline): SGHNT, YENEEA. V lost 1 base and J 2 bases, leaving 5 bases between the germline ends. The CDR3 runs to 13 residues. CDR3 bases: TGTGCCAGCAGCTTAGGGGGAAACACTGAAGCTTTCTTT. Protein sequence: CASSLGGNTEAFF.

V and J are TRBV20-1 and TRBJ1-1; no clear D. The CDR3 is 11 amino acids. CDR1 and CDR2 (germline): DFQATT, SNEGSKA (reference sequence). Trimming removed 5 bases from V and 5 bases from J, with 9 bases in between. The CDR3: CSAHGFTEAFF. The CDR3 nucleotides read TGCAGTGCTCACGGATTTACTGAAGCTTTCTTT.

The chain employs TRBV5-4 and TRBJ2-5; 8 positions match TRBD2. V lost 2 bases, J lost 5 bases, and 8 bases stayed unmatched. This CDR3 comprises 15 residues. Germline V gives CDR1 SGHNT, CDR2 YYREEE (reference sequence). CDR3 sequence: CASSFGGASKETQYF. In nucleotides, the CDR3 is TGTGCCAGCAGCTTCGGGGGGGCCTCTAAGGAGACCCAGTACTTC.

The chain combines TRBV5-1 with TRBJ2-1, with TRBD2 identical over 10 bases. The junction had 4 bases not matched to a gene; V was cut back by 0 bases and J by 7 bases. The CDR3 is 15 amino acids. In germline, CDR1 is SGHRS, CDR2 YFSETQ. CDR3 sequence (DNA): TGCGCCAGCAGCTTGGGATCTAGCGGGAGTAATGAGCAGTTCTTC. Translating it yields CASSLGSSGSNEQFF. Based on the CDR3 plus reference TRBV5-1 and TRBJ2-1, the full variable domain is KAGVTQTPRYLIKTRGQQVTLSCSPISGHRSVSWYQQTPGQGLQFLFEYFSETQRNKGNFPGRFSGRQFSNSRSEMNVSTLELGDSALYLCASSLGSSGSNEQFFGPGTRLTVL.

CDR3 region: CASSQAPPGTDNEKLFF. For the CDR3, the DNA is TGTGCCAGCAGCCAAGCCCCCCCCGGGACGGATAATGAAAAACTGTTTTTT. This chain joins TRBV27 and TRBJ1-4, with a weak D call TRBD1 (5 bases). This CDR3 comprises 17 residues. Germline CDR1 is MNHEY and CDR2 is SMNVEV (reference sequence). Trimming took 6 bases from V and 4 from J, leaving 21 bases between them.

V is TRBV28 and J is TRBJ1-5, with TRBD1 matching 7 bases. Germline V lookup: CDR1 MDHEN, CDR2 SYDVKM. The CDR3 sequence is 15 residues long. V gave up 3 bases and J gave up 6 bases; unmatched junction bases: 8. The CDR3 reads CASSFSDRVGQPQHF. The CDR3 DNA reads TGTGCCAGCAGTTTTTCCGACAGGGTAGGTCAGCCCCAGCATTTT.

The chain's CDR3 is CASSRGYTEAFF. The CDR3 DNA reads as TGTGCCAGTAGTAGAGGGTACACTGAAGCTTTCTTT. V is TRBV19 and J is TRBJ1-1; D is uncertain. The CDR3 runs to 12 residues. Germline CDR1 LNHDA, CDR2 SQIVND (reference sequence). V shed 4 bases and J shed 3 bases, with 6 bases lying between them.

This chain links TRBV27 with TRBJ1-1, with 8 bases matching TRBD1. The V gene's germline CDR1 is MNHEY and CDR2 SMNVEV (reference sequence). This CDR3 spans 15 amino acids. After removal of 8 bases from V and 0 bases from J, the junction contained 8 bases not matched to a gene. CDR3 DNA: TGTGCCAGCTGCGAGGGACAGGTTATGAACACTGAAGCTTTCTTT. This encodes CASCEGQVMNTEAFF.

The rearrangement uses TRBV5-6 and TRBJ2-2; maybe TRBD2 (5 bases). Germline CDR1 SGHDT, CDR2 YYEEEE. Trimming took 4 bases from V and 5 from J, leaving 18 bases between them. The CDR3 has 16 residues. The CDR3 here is CASSRISGVRTGELFF. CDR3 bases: TGTGCCAGCAGCCGTATTTCCGGGGTCCGGACCGGGGAGCTGTTTTTT.

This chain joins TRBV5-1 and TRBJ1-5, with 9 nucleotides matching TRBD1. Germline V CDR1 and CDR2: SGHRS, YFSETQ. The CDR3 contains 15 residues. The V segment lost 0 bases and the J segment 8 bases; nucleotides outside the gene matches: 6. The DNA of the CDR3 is TGCGCCAGCAGCTTGGGACAGGGGGGTCGGGAGCCCCAGCATTTT. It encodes CASSLGQGGREPQHF.

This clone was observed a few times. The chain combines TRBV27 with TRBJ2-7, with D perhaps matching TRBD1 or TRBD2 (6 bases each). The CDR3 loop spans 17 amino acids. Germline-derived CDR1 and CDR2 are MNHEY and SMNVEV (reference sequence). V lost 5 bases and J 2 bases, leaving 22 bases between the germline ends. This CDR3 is CASSQRVRQEGAYEQYF. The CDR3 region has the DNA TGTGCCAGCAGTCAGCGGGTGAGACAGGAGGGAGCCTACGAGCAGTACTTC.

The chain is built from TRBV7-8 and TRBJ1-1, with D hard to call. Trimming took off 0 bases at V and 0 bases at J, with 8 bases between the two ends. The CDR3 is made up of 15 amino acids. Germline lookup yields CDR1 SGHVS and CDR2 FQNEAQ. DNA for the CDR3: TGTGCCAGCAGCTTAGCTGGTGGATTGAACACTGAAGCTTTCTTT. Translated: CASSLAGGLNTEAFF.

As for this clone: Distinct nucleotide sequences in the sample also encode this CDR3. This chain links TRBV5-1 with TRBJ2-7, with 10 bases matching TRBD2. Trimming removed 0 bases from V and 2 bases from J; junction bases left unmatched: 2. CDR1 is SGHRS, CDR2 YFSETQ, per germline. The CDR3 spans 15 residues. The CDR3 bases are TGCGCCAGCAGCTTGGCACTAGCGGGGACCTACGAGCAGTACTTC. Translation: CASSLALAGTYEQYF.

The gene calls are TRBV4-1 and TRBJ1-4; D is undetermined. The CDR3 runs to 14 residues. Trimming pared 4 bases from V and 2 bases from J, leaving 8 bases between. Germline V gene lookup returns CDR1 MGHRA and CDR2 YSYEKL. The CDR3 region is CASSPFGTNEKLFF. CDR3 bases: TGCGCCAGCAGCCCATTCGGGACTAATGAAAAACTGTTTTTT.

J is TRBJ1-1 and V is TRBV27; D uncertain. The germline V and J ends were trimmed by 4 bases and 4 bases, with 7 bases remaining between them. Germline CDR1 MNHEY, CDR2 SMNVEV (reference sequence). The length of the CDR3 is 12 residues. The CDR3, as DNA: TGTGCCAGCAGTTCCGGCCCCACTGAAGCTTTCTTT. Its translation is CASSSGPTEAFF.

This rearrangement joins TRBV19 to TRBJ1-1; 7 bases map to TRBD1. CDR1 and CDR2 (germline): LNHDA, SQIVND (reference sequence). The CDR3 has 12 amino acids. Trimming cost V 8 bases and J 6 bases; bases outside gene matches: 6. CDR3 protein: CASQGVLAEAFF. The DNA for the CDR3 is TGTGCCAGTCAGGGGGTTTTGGCTGAAGCTTTCTTT. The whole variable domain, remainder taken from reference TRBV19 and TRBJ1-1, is DGGITQSPKYLFRKEGQNVTLSCEQNLNHDAMYWYRQDPGQGLRLIYYSQIVNDFQKGDIAEGYSVSREKKESFPLTVTSAQKNPTAFYLCASQGVLAEAFFGQGTRLTVV.

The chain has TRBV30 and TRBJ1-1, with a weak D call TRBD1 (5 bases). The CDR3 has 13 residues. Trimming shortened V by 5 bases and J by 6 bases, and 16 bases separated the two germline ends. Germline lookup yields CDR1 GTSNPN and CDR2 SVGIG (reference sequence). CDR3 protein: CAWSGTARAEAFF. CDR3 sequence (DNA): TGTGCCTGGTCCGGGACCGCCCGCGCTGAAGCTTTCTTT.

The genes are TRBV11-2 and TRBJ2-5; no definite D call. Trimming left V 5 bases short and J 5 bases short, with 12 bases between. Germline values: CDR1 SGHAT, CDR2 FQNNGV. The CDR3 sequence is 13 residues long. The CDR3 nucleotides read TGTGCCAGCAGCCAAGAGCGTGAGGAGACCCAGTACTTC. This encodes CASSQEREETQYF.

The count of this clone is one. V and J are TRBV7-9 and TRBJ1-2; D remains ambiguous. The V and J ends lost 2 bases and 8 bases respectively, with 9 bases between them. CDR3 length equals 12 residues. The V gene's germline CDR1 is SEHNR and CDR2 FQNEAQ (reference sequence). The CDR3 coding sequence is TGTGCCAGCAGCTTACCCGGCGTCGGCTACACCTTC. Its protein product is CASSLPGVGYTF.

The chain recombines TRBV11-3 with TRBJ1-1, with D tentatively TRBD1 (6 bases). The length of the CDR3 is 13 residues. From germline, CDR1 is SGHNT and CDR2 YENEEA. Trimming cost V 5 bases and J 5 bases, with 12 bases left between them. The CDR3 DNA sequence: TGTGCCAGCAGCCACAGGGTAGGGACTGAAGCTTTCTTT. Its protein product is CASSHRVGTEAFF.

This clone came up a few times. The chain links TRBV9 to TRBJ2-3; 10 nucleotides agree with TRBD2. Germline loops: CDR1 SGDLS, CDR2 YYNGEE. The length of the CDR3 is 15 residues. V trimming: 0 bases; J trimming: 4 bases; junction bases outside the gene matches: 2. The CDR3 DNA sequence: TGTGCCAGCAGCGTAGCTAGCGGGAGTGCAGATACGCAGTATTTT. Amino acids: CASSVASGSADTQYF.

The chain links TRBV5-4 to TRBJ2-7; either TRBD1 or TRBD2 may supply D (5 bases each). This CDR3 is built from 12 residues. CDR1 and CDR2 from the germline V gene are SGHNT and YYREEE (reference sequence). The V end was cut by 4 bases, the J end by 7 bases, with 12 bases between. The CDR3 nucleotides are TGTGCCAGCAGCGGGGACGGCTGGGAGCAGTACTTC. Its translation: CASSGDGWEQYF.

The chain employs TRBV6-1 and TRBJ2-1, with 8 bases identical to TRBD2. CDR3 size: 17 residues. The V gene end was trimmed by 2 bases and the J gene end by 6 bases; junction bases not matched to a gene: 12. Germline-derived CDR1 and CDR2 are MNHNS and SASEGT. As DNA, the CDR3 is TGTGCCAGCAGTGAATTTATCCCCGGGACTAGGGTCAATGAGCAGTTCTTC. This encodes CASSEFIPGTRVNEQFF.

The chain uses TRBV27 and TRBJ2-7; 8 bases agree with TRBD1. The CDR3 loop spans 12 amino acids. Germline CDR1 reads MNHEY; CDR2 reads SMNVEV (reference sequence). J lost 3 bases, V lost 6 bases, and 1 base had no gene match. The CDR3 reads CASSGQGYEQYF. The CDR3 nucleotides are TGTGCCAGCAGCGGACAGGGCTACGAGCAGTACTTC.

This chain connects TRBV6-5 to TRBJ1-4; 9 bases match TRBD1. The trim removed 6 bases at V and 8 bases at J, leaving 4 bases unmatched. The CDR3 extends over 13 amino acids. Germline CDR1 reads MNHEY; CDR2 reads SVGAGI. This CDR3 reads CASRDRGLEKLFF. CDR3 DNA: TGTGCCAGCAGAGACAGGGGGTTGGAAAAACTGTTTTTT.

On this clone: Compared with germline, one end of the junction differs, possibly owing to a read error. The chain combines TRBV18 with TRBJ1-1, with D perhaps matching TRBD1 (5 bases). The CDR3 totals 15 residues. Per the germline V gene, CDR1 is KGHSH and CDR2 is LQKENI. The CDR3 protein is CASSPGIGVNTEAFF. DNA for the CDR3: TGTGCCAGCTCACCCGGAATAGGGGTGAATACTGAAGCTTTCTTT. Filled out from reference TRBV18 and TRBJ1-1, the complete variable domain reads NAGVMQNPRHLVRRRGQEARLRCSPMKGHSHVYWYRQLPEEGLKFMVYLQKENIIDESGMPKERFSAEFPKEGPSILRIQQVVRGDSAAYFCASSPGIGVNTEAFFGQGTRLTVV.

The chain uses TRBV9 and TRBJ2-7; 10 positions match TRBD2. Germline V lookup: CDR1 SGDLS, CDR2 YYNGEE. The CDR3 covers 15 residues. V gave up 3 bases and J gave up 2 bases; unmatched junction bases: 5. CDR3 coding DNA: TGTGCCAGCAGCGGCGGACTAGCGGACACCTACGAGCAGTACTTC. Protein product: CASSGGLADTYEQYF. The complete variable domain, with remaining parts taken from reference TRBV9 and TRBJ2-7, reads DSGVTQTPKHLITATGQRVTLRCSPRSGDLSVYWYQQSLDQGLQFLIQYYNGEERAKGNILERFSAQQFPDLHSELNLSSLELGDSALYFCASSGGLADTYEQYFGPGTRLTVT.